This entry lists 27 T cell receptor beta chains sequenced from one sample in a study of identifying expanded T cells in peripheral blood. The repertoire was sequenced with immunoSEQ multiplex PCR; TCRdb's copy has only in-frame clones and lacks some. The sample contains approximately 110,000 clones, around 90% of which appear only once. Sequencing was carried out using blood. These receptors were obtained from a person aged 18 to 70 in good health.

The chain uses TRBV5-1 and TRBJ2-7; a weak D match, TRBD1 (6 bases). CDR3 length equals 13 residues. Per the germline V gene, CDR1 is SGHRS and CDR2 is YFSETQ. With 2 bases removed from V and 2 bases from J, the gap between germline ends came to 8 bases. CDR3 coding DNA: TGCGCCAGCAGCTTCAGACAGGCCTACGAGCAGTACTTC. This codes for CASSFRQAYEQYF.

This CDR3 reads CASSNVRDSGNEQFF. The CDR3 region has the DNA TGTGCCAGTAGTAACGTAAGGGACAGTGGGAATGAGCAGTTCTTC. This chain joins TRBV19 and TRBJ2-1, with 7 nucleotides matching TRBD1. V trimming: 4 bases; J trimming: 7 bases; junction bases outside the gene matches: 10. Germline-derived CDR1 and CDR2 are LNHDA and SQIVND (reference sequence). The CDR3 contains 15 residues.

This chain uses TRBV19 with TRBJ2-2; possibly TRBD2 for D (5 bases). V was pared by 2 bases and J by 0 bases, with 10 bases between. The CDR3 is made up of 16 amino acids. From germline, CDR1 is LNHDA and CDR2 SQIVND (reference sequence). CDR3: CASSIRLGANTGELFF. DNA of the CDR3: TGTGCCAGTAGTATACGTCTCGGGGCGAACACCGGGGAGCTGTTTTTT.

The CDR3 protein is CASSSGLAGQETQYF. The CDR3 bases are TGTGCCAGCAGCTCGGGACTAGCGGGGCAAGAGACCCAGTACTTC. The chain links TRBV11-3 to TRBJ2-5, with TRBD2 matching 13 bases. Trimming took 4 bases from V and 2 from J; bases not matched to a gene: 1. In germline, CDR1 is SGHNT, CDR2 YENEEA. This CDR3 is built from 15 residues.

CDR3 bases: TGTGCCAGCATACTCGGGACTGGCTCCTACGAGCAGTACTTC. As protein: CASILGTGSYEQYF. This rearrangement joins TRBV28 to TRBJ2-7, with D possibly matching TRBD2 (6 bases). The CDR3 consists of 14 residues. V was cut by 7 bases and J by 0 bases, with 13 bases left in between. CDR1 MDHEN and CDR2 SYDVKM come from the germline V gene. The full variable domain, its missing parts supplied by reference TRBV28 and TRBJ2-7, is DVKVTQSSRYLVKRTGEKVFLECVQDMDHENMFWYRQDPGLGLRLIYFSYDVKMKEKGDIPEGYSVSREKKERFSLILESASTNQTSMYLCASILGTGSYEQYFGPGTRLTVT.

DNA of the CDR3: TGTGCCACGGAAGCAGGGGACCGCACTGAAGCTTTCTTT. As protein: CATEAGDRTEAFF. V gene TRBV7-9 combines with J gene TRBJ1-1; tentatively, D is TRBD1 (6 bases). Germline V gene sequence: CDR1 SEHNR, CDR2 FQNEAQ (reference sequence). V was clipped by 10 bases and J by 4 bases, with 16 bases between them. The CDR3 covers 13 residues.

Only one count was recorded for this clone. The genes are TRBV2 and TRBJ2-5; D is ambiguous. The CDR3 loop spans 11 amino acids. V dropped 6 bases and J dropped 5 bases, with 7 bases sitting between them. Germline-derived CDR1 and CDR2 are SNHLY and FYNNEI. Here the CDR3 reads CASRSVETQYF. The CDR3 DNA reads TGTGCCAGCAGATCCGTCGAGACCCAGTACTTC.

V usage is TRBV7-9 and J usage is TRBJ2-1, with 8 bases that match TRBD1. The CDR3 spans 16 residues. Germline values: CDR1 SEHNR, CDR2 FQNEAQ (reference sequence). The J segment lost 6 bases and the V segment lost 5 bases, leaving 12 bases of the junction unmatched. This CDR3 reads CASSHETGTGINEQFF. The CDR3 DNA is TGTGCCAGCAGCCACGAAACCGGGACAGGCATCAATGAGCAGTTCTTC.

V gene TRBV7-2 combines with J gene TRBJ1-6; 7 bases agree with TRBD1. With V trimmed by 0 bases and J by 6 bases, 2 bases remained unmatched. Germline CDR1 and CDR2: SGHTA and FQGNSA. The CDR3 totals 15 residues. CDR3 nucleotides: TGTGCCAGCAGCTTAGCAACAGGGGTTAATTCACCCCTCCACTTT. Translation: CASSLATGVNSPLHF. The full variable domain, in which reference TRBV7-2 and TRBJ1-6 provide the parts outside the CDR3, is GAGVSQSPSNKVTEKGKDVELRCDPISGHTALYWYRQSLGQGLEFLIYFQGNSAPDKSGLPSDRFSAERTGGSVSTLTIQRTQQEDSAVYLCASSLATGVNSPLHFGNGTRLTVT.

This chain connects TRBV4-2 to TRBJ1-3; 8 positions agree with TRBD1. V dropped 0 bases and J dropped 5; count of bases not matched to a gene: 3. This CDR3 contains 15 residues. Per germline, CDR1 LGHNA and CDR2 YNFKEQ. Here the CDR3 DNA reads TGTGCCAGCAGCCAAGATCGGGACAGGAGAAACACCATATATTTT. It is translated as CASSQDRDRRNTIYF.

The chain links TRBV11-2 to TRBJ2-5; tentatively, D is TRBD2 (6 bases). Germline loops: CDR1 SGHAT, CDR2 FQNNGV. The V end lost 1 base, the J end lost 3 bases, and 9 bases lay between the germline ends. The CDR3 runs to 14 residues. CDR3 sequence reads: CASSLVAGKETQYF. CDR3 coding DNA: TGTGCCAGCAGCTTAGTTGCGGGGAAAGAGACCCAGTACTTC.

The V and J genes are TRBV4-1 and TRBJ2-5; unclear D gene. This CDR3 spans 15 amino acids. The germline V and J ends were trimmed by 4 bases and 4 bases, with 16 bases remaining between them. Germline values: CDR1 MGHRA, CDR2 YSYEKL. CDR3 in DNA: TGCGCCAGCAGCCGAGTGCAGCGTACCACAGAGACCCAGTACTTC. Translating gives CASSRVQRTTETQYF.

V gene TRBV29-1 combines with J gene TRBJ2-5, with a tentative D call TRBD2 (6 bases). V dropped 3 bases and J dropped 4 bases, with 12 bases sitting between them. Germline loops: CDR1 SQVTM, CDR2 ANQGSEA. There are 13 residues in the CDR3. The CDR3 DNA follows: TGCAGCGTTGATAGGACGGAGGGAGAGACCCAGTACTTC. Protein sequence: CSVDRTEGETQYF.

The CDR3 sequence: CASSLGGVSGYTF. The CDR3 DNA follows: TGTGCCAGCAGTTTAGGAGGGGTCAGTGGCTACACCTTC. The gene calls are TRBV28 and TRBJ1-2; a weak D match, TRBD1 (5 bases). CDR1 and CDR2 from the germline V gene are MDHEN and SYDVKM. The CDR3 spans 13 residues. V lost 2 bases and J lost 7, with 11 bases in between.

V gene TRBV19 combines with J gene TRBJ1-1; the D gene is possibly TRBD1 (5 bases). V was pared by 7 bases and J by 1 base, with 22 bases between. CDR3 length: 17 residues. Per the germline V gene, CDR1 is LNHDA and CDR2 is SQIVND (reference sequence). CDR3 nucleotide sequence: TGTGCCAGTAAAAGGGTCCTAACCGGGACGGAGAACACTGAAGCTTTCTTT. This gives the protein CASKRVLTGTENTEAFF.

The sample holds a few counts of this clone. The chain employs TRBV29-1 and TRBJ2-7; TRBD1 agrees at 7 bases. Germline CDR1 SQVTM, CDR2 ANQGSEA. This CDR3 region has 11 residues. With V trimmed by 4 bases and J by 3 bases, 0 bases remained unmatched. This CDR3 is CSVGDSYEQYF. CDR3 DNA sequence: TGCAGCGTTGGGGACAGCTACGAGCAGTACTTC.

This clone was seen once. V and J are TRBV7-6 and TRBJ2-2, with D tentatively TRBD1 (7 bases). V gave up 5 bases and J gave up 4 bases, with 17 bases separating them. The CDR3 consists of 16 residues. Germline V gene sequence: CDR1 SGHVS, CDR2 FNYEAQ. Here the CDR3 DNA reads TGTGCCAGCAGCCGAGGACAGGCTAGCGTCACCGGGGAGCTGTTTTTT. It is translated as CASSRGQASVTGELFF.

The chain links TRBV21-1 to TRBJ1-5; the D call in the table, TRBD1, was not verified against the DNA. TRBV21-1 represents a pseudogene. The CDR3 covers 15 residues. The CDR3 DNA sequence: TGTGCCAGCTGGGACAGACCAATGGGCAATCAGCCCCAGCATTTT. This encodes CASWDRPMGNQPQHF.

The chain is built from TRBV2 and TRBJ1-1; D remains unclear. The V and J ends lost 4 bases and 0 bases respectively, with 9 bases between them. CDR1 is SNHLY, CDR2 FYNNEI, per germline. The CDR3 is 14 residues long. The CDR3 reads CASSVEGMNTEAFF. CDR3 in DNA: TGTGCCAGCAGTGTGGAGGGTATGAACACTGAAGCTTTCTTT.

This chain links TRBV6-6 with TRBJ2-7, with D perhaps TRBD2 (6 bases). Germline CDR1 and CDR2: MNHNY and SVGAGI (reference sequence). The CDR3 is 14 amino acids. The ends were cut back, 2 bases at V and 3 bases at J, with 11 bases in the middle. CDR3 nucleotides: TGTGCCAGCAGTTACGGGAGCGGGTACTACGAGCAGTACTTC. Encoded protein: CASSYGSGYYEQYF.

The CDR3 DNA reads as TGTGCCAGCAGCTTAGGTTCAGTTTACACAGATACGCAGTATTTT. Translating it yields CASSLGSVYTDTQYF. V gene TRBV7-2 combines with J gene TRBJ2-3; D is undetermined. The V gene's germline CDR1 is SGHTA and CDR2 FQGNSA. The V end was cut by 1 base, the J end by 2 bases, with 10 bases between. The CDR3 is 15 residues long.

V and J are TRBV10-2 and TRBJ2-1, with a possible D match to TRBD2 (5 bases). Germline V gives CDR1 WSHSY, CDR2 SAAADI. V was pared by 5 bases and J by 9 bases, with 17 bases between. The CDR3 runs to 14 residues. The CDR3 region is CASSSGVAIGEQFF. As DNA, the CDR3 is TGCGCCAGCAGTTCCGGGGTCGCCATTGGTGAGCAGTTCTTC.

The V and J genes are TRBV4-1 and TRBJ1-2; perhaps TRBD1 as D (5 bases). CDR1 is MGHRA, CDR2 YSYEKL, per germline. This CDR3 has 14 amino acids. V lost 3 bases to trimming and J lost 11 bases, with 19 bases between them. CDR3 nucleotides: TGCGCCAGCAGCCACATATTAGACCGGGGGGGTTACACCTTC. Its translation is CASSHILDRGGYTF.

This clone came up once. The V and J genes are TRBV11-3 and TRBJ2-1, with D unresolved. The CDR3 is made up of 12 amino acids. V lost 2 bases, J lost 9 bases, and 8 bases lay in between. The germline V gene has CDR1 SGHNT and CDR2 YENEEA. CDR3 bases: TGTGCCAGCAGCTTAATCTCCGGTGAGCAGTTCTTC. Translating gives CASSLISGEQFF.

The rearrangement links TRBV5-4 to TRBJ2-1; D not certain. The germline V and J ends were trimmed by 0 bases and 10 bases, with 11 bases remaining between them. Germline values: CDR1 SGHNT, CDR2 YYREEE (reference sequence). The CDR3 is made up of 13 amino acids. The CDR3 protein is CASSLASVGEQFF. The CDR3 region has the DNA TGTGCCAGCAGCTTGGCTTCAGTGGGCGAGCAGTTCTTC. The complete variable domain, with remaining parts taken from reference TRBV5-4 and TRBJ2-1, reads ETGVTQSPTHLIKTRGQQVTLRCSSQSGHNTVSWYQQALGQGPQFIFQYYREEENGRGNFPPRFSGLQFPNYSSELNVNALELDDSALYLCASSLASVGEQFFGPGTRLTVL.

This chain connects TRBV7-3 to TRBJ2-3; 10 bases map to TRBD2. Germline CDR1 SGHTA, CDR2 FQGTGA. V shed 3 bases and J 0 bases; nucleotides not matched to a gene: 3. This CDR3 contains 16 residues. The CDR3 nucleotides read TGTGCCAGCAGCTTGATAGCGGGGGGAAGCACAGATACGCAGTATTTT. Translating it yields CASSLIAGGSTDTQYF. Using reference TRBV7-3 and TRBJ2-3 for the parts outside the CDR3, the full variable domain is GAGVSQTPSNKVTEKGKYVELRCDPISGHTALYWYRQSLGQGPEFLIYFQGTGAADDSGLPNDRFFAVRPEGSVSTLKIQRTERGDSAVYLCASSLIAGGSTDTQYFGPGTRLTVL.

This clone was recorded only once. The V and J genes are TRBV7-3 and TRBJ1-1; weak D call: TRBD1 (5 bases). The CDR3 length is 13 residues. V was pared by 5 bases and J by 4 bases, with 11 bases between. Germline V gene sequence: CDR1 SGHTA, CDR2 FQGTGA. CDR3 in DNA: TGTGCCAGCAGCGAACCCGGGGGCACTGAAGCTTTCTTT. Protein: CASSEPGGTEAFF.